These 28 T cell receptor beta chains originate from one sample sequenced in a study of molecular identifiers for immune sequencing clone quantification. TCRdb re-called the PCR reads with MiXCR, one entry per CDR3 protein. The sample comprises about 65,000 distinct CDR3 sequences, less than 20% of which are singletons, and roughly 1.4% rests with the top ten. Sequenced input: naive CD8+ T cells from blood, with Jurkat cell RNA spiked in. Subset reported: FACS-sorted CD8+CD4-CCR7+CD45RA+ naive T cells. All receptors derive from a human donor in good health. Some libraries in this study had Jurkat cell RNA spiked in.

There are many counts of this clonotype. The chain carries TRBV6-1 and TRBJ2-5; no firm D call. The V and J ends lost 3 bases and 9 bases respectively, with 17 bases between them. Germline loops: CDR1 MNHNS, CDR2 SASEGT. The CDR3 loop spans 14 amino acids. The CDR3 coding sequence is TGTGCCAGCAGTGACCCGGGCCTAATACCGTCCCAGTACTTC. Encoded protein: CASSDPGLIPSQYF.

J is TRBJ1-6 and V is TRBV28; D remains unclear. Germline V gene sequence: CDR1 MDHEN, CDR2 SYDVKM. The germline V and J ends were trimmed by 7 bases and 0 bases, with 13 bases remaining between them. The CDR3 is made up of 16 amino acids. CDR3 region: CASMALESSYNSPLHF. CDR3 coding DNA: TGTGCCAGCATGGCCCTCGAGAGCTCCTATAATTCACCCCTCCACTTT. Together with reference TRBV28 and TRBJ1-6, the CDR3 gives the full variable domain: DVKVTQSSRYLVKRTGEKVFLECVQDMDHENMFWYRQDPGLGLRLIYFSYDVKMKEKGDIPEGYSVSREKKERFSLILESASTNQTSMYLCASMALESSYNSPLHFGNGTRLTVT.

V and J are TRBV12-3 or TRBV12-4 and TRBJ2-3; D is perhaps TRBD1 (5 bases). The CDR3 runs to 17 residues. V lost 2 bases and J lost 2, with 17 bases in between. CDR3 nucleotide sequence: TGTGCCAGCAGTTTACTTGGGGCGAGGAGATACACAGATACGCAGTATTTT. The encoded protein is CASSLLGARRYTDTQYF.

CDR3 in DNA: TGTGCCAGCAGCCAAGTGGGACGGTTGGGACAGGCTTACAATGAGCAGTTCTTC. This sequence encodes CASSQVGRLGQAYNEQFF. V is TRBV3-1 and J is TRBJ2-1, with 8 positions matching TRBD1. CDR3 size: 18 residues. V trimming: 1 base; J trimming: 4 bases; junction bases outside the gene matches: 12. Germline V gene lookup returns CDR1 LGHDT and CDR2 YNNKEL (reference sequence).

There are a few counts of this clonotype. Possible read error: a much larger clone is one base away. V and J are TRBV20-1 and TRBJ2-1; 7 bases map to TRBD1. This CDR3 has 15 residues. Germline lookup yields CDR1 DFQATT and CDR2 SNEGSKA (reference sequence). CDR3 DNA sequence: TGCAGTGCTAGAGATCCGGGACAGTCGTACAATGAGCAGCTCTTC. Amino acid sequence: CSARDPGQSYNEQLF.

As regards this clonotype: A much bigger clone sits one base away, suggesting this may be a read error. The V call is TRBV7-2, the J call TRBJ1-5, with D hard to call. The CDR3 is 14 amino acids. CDR1 SGHTA and CDR2 FQGNSA come from the germline V gene. The CDR3 DNA reads as TGTGCCGGCAGCTTATACATGAGCAATCAGCCCCAGCATTTT. It encodes CAGSLYMSNQPQHF.

As to this clonotype: A junction end diverges from the germline sequence, so it may reflect a read error. The chain uses TRBV5-1 and TRBJ1-1; 7 bases map to TRBD1. This CDR3 has 15 residues. Germline CDR1 reads SGHRS; CDR2 reads YFSETQ. The CDR3 DNA reads as TGCGCCAGCAGCTTTACAGGGGTTCGTGACACTGAAGCTCTCTTT. Translation gives CASSFTGVRDTEALF.

This clonotype has a count of ten or more. The chain employs TRBV7-9 and TRBJ2-6, with D perhaps TRBD2 (5 bases). Germline CDR1 and CDR2: SEHNR and FQNEAQ (reference sequence). Trimming pared 0 bases from V and 0 bases from J, leaving 12 bases between. The CDR3 has 18 residues. The CDR3 protein is CASSLADREVSGANVLTF. As DNA, the CDR3 is TGTGCCAGCAGCTTAGCGGACCGGGAAGTCTCTGGGGCCAACGTCCTGACTTTC.

About this clonotype itself: This may stem from a read error, because a much larger clone lies one nucleotide away. The CDR3 protein is CASSQEVRAGELFF. As DNA, the CDR3 is TGCGCCAGCAGCCAAGAAGTCCGAGCCGGGGAGCTGTTTTTT. The V gene is TRBV4-1, the J gene TRBJ2-2; no clear D gene. Germline-derived CDR1 and CDR2 are MGHRA and YSYEKL. The V end lost 0 bases, the J end lost 6 bases, and 8 bases lay between the germline ends. The CDR3 has 14 amino acids.

This clonotype appeared a few times. A much larger clone differs by one base, so this may be a read error. The genes are TRBV5-5 and TRBJ2-7; D is perhaps TRBD1 (5 bases). V was shortened by 7 bases and J by 4 bases, with 24 bases between the two germline ends. There are 16 residues in the CDR3. CDR1 is SGHKS and CDR2 is YYEKEE in the germline V gene (reference sequence). CDR3 sequence: CASCETPPTERYEQYF. The CDR3 DNA reads as TGTGCCAGCTGCGAAACACCCCCGACAGAACGGTACGAGCAGTACTTC.

In its sample, this clonotype was seen a few times. The chain has TRBV2 and TRBJ2-2; the match to TRBD2 covers 11 bases. From germline, CDR1 is SNHLY and CDR2 FYNNEI. V lost 6 bases to trimming and J lost 5 bases; unmatched junction nucleotides: 11. The CDR3 spans 17 residues. The CDR3 protein is CASRAVTSGIGTGELFF. In nucleotides, the CDR3 is TGTGCCAGCAGGGCCGTGACTAGCGGGATCGGGACCGGGGAGCTGTTTTTT.

The gene calls are TRBV11-2 and TRBJ2-5; either TRBD1 or TRBD2 may fit D (6 bases each). From germline, CDR1 is SGHAT and CDR2 FQNNGV. This CDR3 region has 16 residues. V lost 6 bases to trimming and J lost 5 bases, with 22 bases between them. The chain's CDR3 is CASRKPGGGTYETQYF. CDR3 DNA sequence: TGTGCCAGCAGGAAGCCCGGGGGCGGGACTTATGAGACCCAGTACTTC. The whole variable domain, filled in from reference TRBV11-2 and TRBJ2-5, reads EAGVAQSPRYKIIEKRQSVAFWCNPISGHATLYWYQQILGQGPKLLIQFQNNGVVDDSQLPKDRFSAERLKGVDSTLKIQPAKLEDSAVYLCASRKPGGGTYETQYFGPGTRLLVL.

The table lists this clonotype with many counts. V and J are TRBV13 and TRBJ2-7, with D tentatively TRBD1 (6 bases). Germline V gene sequence: CDR1 PRHDT, CDR2 FYEKMQ (reference sequence). The CDR3 is 16 amino acids. V lost 6 bases, J lost 1 base, and 19 bases lay in between. The DNA for the CDR3 is TGTGCCAGCAGTCTAGCCTTCAGCCAGGGGTCCTACGAGCAGTACTTC. It specifies CASSLAFSQGSYEQYF.

Worth noting for this clonotype: This may be a read error, as it is one base from a much larger clone. The rearrangement uses TRBV4-1 and TRBJ1-5, with D perhaps TRBD1 (5 bases). Trimming shortened V by 5 bases and J by 4 bases, and 18 bases separated the two germline ends. The CDR3 has 16 amino acids. Germline loops: CDR1 MGHRA, CDR2 YSYEKL. The CDR3 protein is CASSFRAGLRNQPQHF. The DNA for the CDR3 is TGCGCCAGCAGCTTCAGGGCAGGTCTTAGAAATCAGCCCCAGCATTTT.

The chain recombines TRBV11-3 with TRBJ1-1; D not resolved. The germline CDR1 and CDR2 sequences are SGHNT and YENEEA. The CDR3 contains 11 residues. The V end was cut by 6 bases, the J end by 6 bases, with 8 bases between. This CDR3 is CASRGGAEAFF. The CDR3 nucleotides are TGTGCCAGCAGAGGTGGGGCTGAAGCTTTCTTT.

This clonotype occurred many times. This chain connects TRBV7-3 to TRBJ2-7; weak D call: TRBD1 (5 bases). Trimming removed 5 bases at V and 6 bases at J, with 11 bases between. Germline loops: CDR1 SGHTA, CDR2 FQGTGA. This CDR3 region has 12 residues. CDR3 region: CASSPLTGEQYF. The CDR3 nucleotides are TGTGCCAGCAGCCCCCTCACAGGCGAGCAGTACTTC. The entire variable domain, with the rest obtained from reference TRBV7-3 and TRBJ2-7, is as follows: GAGVSQTPSNKVTEKGKYVELRCDPISGHTALYWYRQSLGQGPEFLIYFQGTGAADDSGLPNDRFFAVRPEGSVSTLKIQRTERGDSAVYLCASSPLTGEQYFGPGTRLTVT.

The table lists this clonotype with many counts. V is TRBV27 and J is TRBJ2-5; 7 bases match TRBD2. The J segment lost 2 bases and the V segment lost 7 bases, leaving 16 bases of the junction unmatched. This CDR3 has 17 amino acids. The V gene's germline CDR1 is MNHEY and CDR2 SMNVEV (reference sequence). The CDR3 here is CASKPGVGLGWQETQYF. The CDR3 DNA sequence: TGTGCCAGCAAACCCGGGGTAGGACTAGGATGGCAAGAGACCCAGTACTTC.

As to this clonotype: A much larger clone lies a single base off, so this may be a read error. This chain connects TRBV24-1 to TRBJ1-5; no clear D gene. This CDR3 has 14 amino acids. V gave up 0 bases and J gave up 4 bases, with 6 bases separating them. Germline CDR1 and CDR2: KGHDR and SFDVKD. The CDR3 spells CATSDLAPNQPQHF. CDR3 DNA: TGTGCCACCAGTGATTTGGCACCGAATCAGCCCCAGCATTTT.

This clonotype was seen at least ten times. V and J are TRBV7-6 and TRBJ2-3; 7 bases fit TRBD2. The CDR3 contains 18 residues. The J segment lost 2 bases and the V segment lost 0 bases, leaving 11 bases of the junction unmatched. In germline, CDR1 is SGHVS, CDR2 FNYEAQ. The CDR3 DNA reads as TGTGCCAGCAGCTTAGCGCCCACGACTAGCACCCTCACAGATACGCAGTATTTT. This gives the protein CASSLAPTTSTLTDTQYF.

This clonotype has ten or more counts. V is TRBV10-3 and J is TRBJ1-4, with D hard to call. V was cut by 2 bases and J by 8 bases, with 6 bases left in between. Germline V gene lookup returns CDR1 ENHRY and CDR2 SYGVKD. The CDR3 has 12 residues. CDR3 region: CAISEELEKLFF. CDR3 sequence (DNA): TGTGCCATCAGTGAGGAGTTGGAAAAACTGTTTTTT.

This rearrangement joins TRBV4-2 to TRBJ2-7; no firm D call. With 1 base removed from V and 2 bases from J, the gap between germline ends came to 12 bases. This CDR3 has 15 residues. CDR1 and CDR2 from the germline V gene are LGHNA and YNFKEQ. In nucleotides, the CDR3 is TGTGCCAGCAGCCAAGTGTTGGGTGGGGCCTACGAGCAGTACTTC. Translated: CASSQVLGGAYEQYF.

This clonotype was detected only a few times. The chain joins TRBV4-1 to TRBJ2-1, with 7 bases fitting TRBD2. CDR3 size: 14 residues. Germline-derived CDR1 and CDR2 are MGHRA and YSYEKL. Trimming cost V 2 bases and J 5 bases; bases outside gene matches: 3. The CDR3 loop reads CASSQRGLDNEQFF. The DNA for the CDR3 is TGCGCCAGCAGCCAACGCGGACTAGACAATGAGCAGTTCTTC.

There are many counts of this clonotype. The chain couples TRBV9 to TRBJ1-1; D perhaps matches TRBD1 (5 bases). CDR1 SGDLS and CDR2 YYNGEE come from the germline V gene. CDR3 length: 14 residues. Deletions cut 0 bases from V and 6 bases from J, with 12 bases between. Written as DNA, the CDR3 is TGTGCCAGCAGCGTAGTGTCCCAGGGTCCTGAAGCTTTCTTT. Its translation is CASSVVSQGPEAFF.

In the case of this clonotype: This sequence may be a read error, since a much larger clone differs from it by one base. V and J are TRBV28 and TRBJ2-5; D not resolved. The CDR3 has 13 residues. V gave up 3 bases and J gave up 7 bases, with 12 bases separating them. The germline CDR1 and CDR2 sequences are MDHEN and SYDVKM. The CDR3 region has the DNA TGTGCCAGCAGTTTCGATATGAAGGGGACCCAGTACTTC. Protein: CASSFDMKGTQYF.

This clonotype has ten or more counts. The chain combines TRBV6-5 with TRBJ2-7; D remains unclear. The CDR3 totals 14 residues. CDR1 and CDR2 (germline): MNHEY, SVGAGI. V gave up 4 bases and J gave up 0 bases, with 10 bases separating them. The CDR3 DNA reads as TGTGCCAGCAGTTGGGGTGGTAGCTCCTACGAGCAGTACTTC. Protein: CASSWGGSSYEQYF.

At least ten counts were recorded for this clonotype. This chain's CDR3 is CASSPSDPGNTIYF. For the CDR3, the DNA is TGTGCCAGCAGCCCCTCGGATCCTGGAAACACCATATATTTT. The chain carries TRBV9 and TRBJ1-3, with unresolved D. Trimming cost V 4 bases and J 2 bases, with 10 bases left between them. CDR3 length: 14 amino acids. Germline V lookup: CDR1 SGDLS, CDR2 YYNGEE.

This clonotype came up many times. DNA of the CDR3: TGTGCCAGCAGGCCTAATTCAGAGGGGGCCGCAGATACGCAGTATTTT. It translates to CASRPNSEGAADTQYF. The chain uses TRBV28 and TRBJ2-3; 7 bases match TRBD1. V dropped 6 bases and J dropped 4; count of bases not matched to a gene: 13. The V gene's germline CDR1 is MDHEN and CDR2 SYDVKM. The CDR3 loop spans 16 amino acids.

This clonotype was picked up a small number of times. The chain uses TRBV12-3 or TRBV12-4 and TRBJ2-7, with 8 nucleotides matching TRBD2. Trimming removed 2 bases from V and 0 bases from J; junction bases left unmatched: 3. The CDR3 length is 15 residues. For the CDR3, the DNA is TGTGCCAGCAGTTTAAAAAGCGGGGGCTCCTACGAGCAGTACTTC. Translation gives CASSLKSGGSYEQYF.